These T cell receptor beta chains were read from a single sample in a study of blood T cells in healthy people across ages. TCRdb used MiXCR to reprocess the 5' RACE reads, holding one entry per CDR3 protein. Here the sample spans over 1,200,000 distinct CDR3 sequences, 45% to 70% being singletons. The source material was blood. The receptors originated from a man between 18 and 29 years old in good health. The CDR3 runs from the conserved cysteine through the conserved F or W. Each record gives: J gene, D gene, clone size, V gene, CDR3 DNA, CDR3 protein. The D gene is left open where the match is weak. Size values are once, few and many counts, or a class for expanded clones, and some rows have none.

j_call: TRBJ2-7; d_call: -; clone_size: -; v_call: TRBV5-1; cdr3_nt: TGCGCCAGCAGCTCCATCGCAGGAGATTACGAGCAGTACTTC; cdr3_aa: CASSSIAGDYEQYF
j_call: TRBJ2-3; d_call: -; clone_size: few; v_call: TRBV21-1; cdr3_nt: TGTGCCAGCAGCAAAAGGGGAATGGTAACAGATACGCAGTATTTT; cdr3_aa: CASSKRGMVTDTQYF
j_call: TRBJ2-5; d_call: TRBD2; clone_size: -; v_call: TRBV12-3/TRBV12-4; cdr3_nt: TGTGCCAGCAGTTTAAACCTAGCGGGGGGTCAAGAGACCCAGTACTTC; cdr3_aa: CASSLNLAGGQETQYF
j_call: TRBJ2-4; d_call: -; clone_size: -; v_call: TRBV6-7; cdr3_nt: TGTGCCAGCAGTTACTTACTACCCCAGGCGATAGCCAAAAACATTCAGTACTTC; cdr3_aa: CASSYLLPQAIAKNIQYF
j_call: TRBJ2-7; d_call: -; clone_size: -; v_call: TRBV6-5; cdr3_nt: TGTGCCAGCGCGGTTTCGCCCTACGAGCAGTACTTC; cdr3_aa: CASAVSPYEQYF
j_call: TRBJ1-2; d_call: TRBD1; clone_size: -; v_call: TRBV9; cdr3_nt: TGTGCCAGCAGTCAGACAGGGACCGACTATGGCTACACCTTC; cdr3_aa: CASSQTGTDYGYTF
j_call: TRBJ1-2; d_call: -; clone_size: -; v_call: TRBV12-3/TRBV12-4; cdr3_nt: TGTGCCAGCATCCAAGGGGGTGAAGGCTACACCTTC; cdr3_aa: CASIQGGEGYTF
j_call: TRBJ2-1; d_call: -; clone_size: -; v_call: TRBV20-1; cdr3_nt: TGCAGTGCTAGGGAGGGGACTTATCTATACAATGAGCAGTTCTTC; cdr3_aa: CSAREGTYLYNEQFF
j_call: TRBJ2-7; d_call: -; clone_size: -; v_call: TRBV7-9; cdr3_nt: TGTGCCAGCAGCTCCACTAGTTACTACGAGCAGTACTTC; cdr3_aa: CASSSTSYYEQYF
j_call: TRBJ2-7; d_call: TRBD2; clone_size: -; v_call: TRBV9; cdr3_nt: TGTGCCAGCAGCGTCGGACTAGCCGCCCCCGGCGAGCAGTACTTC; cdr3_aa: CASSVGLAAPGEQYF
j_call: TRBJ2-3; d_call: -; clone_size: -; v_call: TRBV7-9; cdr3_nt: TGTGCCAGCAGCACCCGGGGGCCGTTCACAGATACGCAGTATTTT; cdr3_aa: CASSTRGPFTDTQYF
j_call: TRBJ2-5; d_call: TRBD2; clone_size: -; v_call: TRBV5-1; cdr3_nt: TGCGCCAGCAGCTTGGCCGGGGGGGGGGAACAAGAGACCCAGTACTTC; cdr3_aa: CASSLAGGGEQETQYF
j_call: TRBJ2-4; d_call: -; clone_size: -; v_call: TRBV7-2; cdr3_nt: TGTGCCAGCAGCTTAGATGTCCAGCGAGCCAAAAACATTCAGTACTTC; cdr3_aa: CASSLDVQRAKNIQYF
j_call: TRBJ2-5; d_call: -; clone_size: few; v_call: TRBV13; cdr3_nt: TGTGCCAGCAGCCCTCTAGCCGTTGGGTACTTC; cdr3_aa: CASSPLAVGYF
j_call: TRBJ1-2; d_call: -; clone_size: -; v_call: TRBV20-1; cdr3_nt: TGCAGTGGCAGGAGCGGTCAGGGTGCAGGCTATGGCTACACCTTC; cdr3_aa: CSGRSGQGAGYGYTF
j_call: TRBJ1-1; d_call: -; clone_size: few; v_call: TRBV11-2; cdr3_nt: TGTGCCAGCAGGAGAAGCACTGAAGCTTTCTTT; cdr3_aa: CASRRSTEAFF
j_call: TRBJ2-3; d_call: -; clone_size: few; v_call: TRBV12-3/TRBV12-4; cdr3_nt: TGTGCCAGCAGAGCAGGGGCAGATACGCAGTATTTT; cdr3_aa: CASRAGADTQYF
j_call: TRBJ1-2; d_call: -; clone_size: -; v_call: TRBV12-3/TRBV12-4; cdr3_nt: TGTGCCAGCAGTTTTCGTCCGGTCTATGGCTGCACCTTC; cdr3_aa: CASSFRPVYGCTF
j_call: TRBJ2-1; d_call: -; clone_size: -; v_call: TRBV20-1; cdr3_nt: TGCAGTGCTAGCTTTCCCCTCATCGCCTACAATGAGCAGTTCTTC; cdr3_aa: CSASFPLIAYNEQFF
j_call: TRBJ2-1; d_call: -; clone_size: -; v_call: TRBV4-1; cdr3_nt: TGCGCCAGCAGACAGGGGGAGGGACACCAATACAATGAGCAGTTCTTC; cdr3_aa: CASRQGEGHQYNEQFF
j_call: TRBJ1-5; d_call: TRBD1; clone_size: -; v_call: TRBV7-6; cdr3_nt: TGTGCCAGCAGCCCATACACATTGACAGGGGTAGGCCAGCCCCAGCATTTT; cdr3_aa: CASSPYTLTGVGQPQHF
j_call: TRBJ2-3; d_call: -; clone_size: -; v_call: TRBV15; cdr3_nt: TGTGCCACCAGCAGATGGGACTGGTACCTAACAGATACGCAGTATTTT; cdr3_aa: CATSRWDWYLTDTQYF
j_call: TRBJ2-1; d_call: TRBD2; clone_size: few; v_call: TRBV29-1; cdr3_nt: TGCAGCGTTGGTGGGGGGGGAATCAATGAGCAGTTCTTC; cdr3_aa: CSVGGGGINEQFF
j_call: TRBJ1-1; d_call: TRBD1; clone_size: -; v_call: TRBV20-1; cdr3_nt: TGCAGTGCTAGAGATGGTACAGGGGTTGGAACTGAAGCTTTCTTT; cdr3_aa: CSARDGTGVGTEAFF
j_call: TRBJ2-7; d_call: TRBD1; clone_size: -; v_call: TRBV27; cdr3_nt: TGTGCCAGCAGTCCCACGACAGGGGTCGGGTACGAGCAGTACTTC; cdr3_aa: CASSPTTGVGYEQYF
j_call: TRBJ2-7; d_call: TRBD1; clone_size: -; v_call: TRBV4-1; cdr3_nt: TGCGCCAGCAGCCGCTTGGGACAGGGGGCTTACGAGCAGTACTTC; cdr3_aa: CASSRLGQGAYEQYF
j_call: TRBJ1-1; d_call: -; clone_size: few; v_call: TRBV29-1; cdr3_nt: TGCAGCGTTGGTGACAGCCCCGTGAACACTGAAGCTTTCTTT; cdr3_aa: CSVGDSPVNTEAFF
j_call: TRBJ1-2; d_call: TRBD1; clone_size: -; v_call: TRBV12-3/TRBV12-4; cdr3_nt: TGTGCCAGCAGCTGGGACAGTACGGCGGGCTACACCTTC; cdr3_aa: CASSWDSTAGYTF
j_call: TRBJ1-1; d_call: -; clone_size: -; v_call: TRBV5-4; cdr3_nt: TGTGCCAGCAGCCGACCGCAGGGGCGGGACACTGAAGCTTTCTTT; cdr3_aa: CASSRPQGRDTEAFF
j_call: TRBJ2-5; d_call: -; clone_size: -; v_call: TRBV7-7; cdr3_nt: TGTGCTAGCAGCCCCCGGGCAGGACCGTGGGAGACCCAGTACTTC; cdr3_aa: CASSPRAGPWETQYF
j_call: TRBJ1-5; d_call: TRBD1; clone_size: -; v_call: TRBV3-1; cdr3_nt: TGTGCCAGCAGCCAAGGGACAGGGGTCGATCAGCCCCAGCATTTT; cdr3_aa: CASSQGTGVDQPQHF
j_call: TRBJ2-1; d_call: -; clone_size: -; v_call: TRBV4-1; cdr3_nt: TGCGCCAGCAGCCGGGGGCCGTTAAGGAATGAGCAGTTCTTC; cdr3_aa: CASSRGPLRNEQFF
j_call: TRBJ2-3; d_call: TRBD2; clone_size: -; v_call: TRBV12-3/TRBV12-4; cdr3_nt: TGTGCCAGCAGTTTCCCTTCGTTTTCATCCTCGACTAGCAGAGATACGCAGTATTTT; cdr3_aa: CASSFPSFSSSTSRDTQYF
j_call: TRBJ2-1; d_call: -; clone_size: -; v_call: TRBV7-9; cdr3_nt: TGTGCCAGCAGCTTGAAAAGGCTTAGAAACAATGAGCAGTTCTTC; cdr3_aa: CASSLKRLRNNEQFF
j_call: TRBJ2-7; d_call: TRBD2; clone_size: -; v_call: TRBV29-1; cdr3_nt: TGCAGCGTTTCCGGGACTAGCATGTACTACGAGCAGTACTTC; cdr3_aa: CSVSGTSMYYEQYF
j_call: TRBJ2-3; d_call: TRBD2; clone_size: few; v_call: TRBV7-9; cdr3_nt: TGTGCCAGCAGCGCCCTAGGGGAGGGAGAGGCAGATACGCAGTATTTT; cdr3_aa: CASSALGEGEADTQYF
j_call: TRBJ2-1; d_call: -; clone_size: -; v_call: TRBV20-1; cdr3_nt: TGCAGTGCTGGCCGGCGGGATGAGCAGTTCTTC; cdr3_aa: CSAGRRDEQFF
j_call: TRBJ1-2; d_call: TRBD1; clone_size: -; v_call: TRBV29-1; cdr3_nt: TGCAGCGTTGATTCCGGGCAGGGGGCATACTATGGCTACACCTTC; cdr3_aa: CSVDSGQGAYYGYTF
j_call: TRBJ1-2; d_call: -; clone_size: -; v_call: TRBV21-1; cdr3_nt: TGTGCCAGCAGCAAGGGTGGCAGGGAGACGGATGGCTACACCTTC; cdr3_aa: CASSKGGRETDGYTF
j_call: TRBJ2-3; d_call: -; clone_size: -; v_call: TRBV7-9; cdr3_nt: TGTGCCAGCAGCCCGCCGCCAGGCGTCGGGAGAGATACGCAGTATTTT; cdr3_aa: CASSPPPGVGRDTQYF
j_call: TRBJ2-5; d_call: TRBD1; clone_size: -; v_call: TRBV29-1; cdr3_nt: TGCAGCGCCTCCGGGACAGTGGAAGAGACCCAGTACTTC; cdr3_aa: CSASGTVEETQYF
j_call: TRBJ2-5; d_call: -; clone_size: once; v_call: TRBV28; cdr3_nt: TGTGCCAGCAGTTTATGGGACAGCGAAAGAGAGACCCAGTACTTC; cdr3_aa: CASSLWDSERETQYF
j_call: TRBJ2-2; d_call: -; clone_size: once; v_call: TRBV28; cdr3_nt: TGTGCCAGCAGTTTAGCCGAGTACACCGGGGAGCTGTTTTTT; cdr3_aa: CASSLAEYTGELFF
j_call: TRBJ1-1; d_call: -; clone_size: -; v_call: TRBV4-1; cdr3_nt: TGCGCCAGCAGCCAAGGGGGGATGCGCACTGAAGCTTTCTTT; cdr3_aa: CASSQGGMRTEAFF
j_call: TRBJ1-1; d_call: -; clone_size: -; v_call: TRBV29-1; cdr3_nt: TGCAGCGGGGGGAACACTGAAGCTTTCTTT; cdr3_aa: CSGGNTEAFF
j_call: TRBJ2-7; d_call: -; clone_size: -; v_call: TRBV3-1; cdr3_nt: TGTGCCAGCAGCCAAGATCCAGGGGATGGGTACGAGCAGTACTTC; cdr3_aa: CASSQDPGDGYEQYF
j_call: TRBJ1-5; d_call: TRBD1; clone_size: -; v_call: TRBV12-3/TRBV12-4; cdr3_nt: TGTGCCAGCAGTCCAATAGACAGGGGGAATCAGCCCCAGCATTTT; cdr3_aa: CASSPIDRGNQPQHF
j_call: TRBJ2-7; d_call: TRBD1; clone_size: -; v_call: TRBV11-2; cdr3_nt: TGTGCCAGCGGGTGGACAGGGACGTACAATGAGCAGTACTTC; cdr3_aa: CASGWTGTYNEQYF
j_call: TRBJ2-7; d_call: -; clone_size: -; v_call: TRBV7-2; cdr3_nt: TGTGCCAGCAGCTTGGGGGCGACTAGAAACTACGAGCAGTACTTC; cdr3_aa: CASSLGATRNYEQYF
j_call: TRBJ1-5; d_call: TRBD1; clone_size: -; v_call: TRBV7-8; cdr3_nt: TGTGCCAGCAGCGGACCCCGGGACAGGGGCGGACAGCCCCAGCATTTT; cdr3_aa: CASSGPRDRGGQPQHF
j_call: TRBJ2-7; d_call: -; clone_size: -; v_call: TRBV6-5; cdr3_nt: TGTGCCAGCAGCCCTACAGGGACCCACGAGCAGTACTTC; cdr3_aa: CASSPTGTHEQYF
j_call: TRBJ1-1; d_call: -; clone_size: -; v_call: TRBV7-8; cdr3_nt: TGTGCCAGCAGCTTAGGAGGGGGGTCGGGGGGGATGACTGAAGCTTTCTTT; cdr3_aa: CASSLGGGSGGMTEAFF
j_call: TRBJ2-1; d_call: TRBD2; clone_size: -; v_call: TRBV6-5; cdr3_nt: TGTGCCAGCAGTCATCGGTGGGGGGGCAATGAGCAGTTCTTC; cdr3_aa: CASSHRWGGNEQFF
j_call: TRBJ2-1; d_call: -; clone_size: -; v_call: TRBV3-1; cdr3_nt: TGTGCCAGCAGCCAAGATGCCCTAGGTTCCTACAATGAGCAGTTCTTC; cdr3_aa: CASSQDALGSYNEQFF